This TCR beta chain was sequenced during a study of blood T cell repertoires in COVID-19. Worth noting for this clone: Other DNA sequences in the same sample also yield this CDR3.

The CDR3 runs 13 residues. Germline V gives CDR1 SGHRS, CDR2 YFSETQ. Deletions cut 4 bases from V and 3 bases from J, with 9 bases between. In the authors' workflow: For nucleated cells, counts were estimated from reference gene primer amplification. Sequenced by immunoSEQ multiplex PCR; TCRdb stores in-frame clones only, minus some. The V and J calls and the clone size are those of that table, but D and trimming were determined from the DNA. This sample has about 260,000 clones, with 87% found just once. Specimen: peripheral blood. The receptor was derived from a woman aged 50 to 60 who had recovered from COVID-19. The rearrangement joins TRBV5-1 to TRBJ2-3; the D gene is possibly TRBD2 (6 bases). The CDR3 region is CASSLGGTDTQYF. For the CDR3, the DNA is TGCGCCAGCAGCCTCGGGGGAACAGATACGCAGTATTTT.